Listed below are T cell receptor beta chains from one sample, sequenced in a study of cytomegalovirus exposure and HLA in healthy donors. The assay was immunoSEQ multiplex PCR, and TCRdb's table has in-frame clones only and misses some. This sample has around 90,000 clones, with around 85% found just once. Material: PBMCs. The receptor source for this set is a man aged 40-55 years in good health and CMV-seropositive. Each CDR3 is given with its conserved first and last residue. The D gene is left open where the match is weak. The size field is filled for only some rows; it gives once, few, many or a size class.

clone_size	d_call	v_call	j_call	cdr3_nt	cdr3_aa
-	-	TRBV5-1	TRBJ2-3	TGCGCCAGCAGCTTGGAGCCCAGCACAGATACGCAGTATTTT	CASSLEPSTDTQYF
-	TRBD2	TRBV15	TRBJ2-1	TGTGCCACCAGCAGAGATTACGGGGGGACCTCCTACAATGAGCAGTTCTTC	CATSRDYGGTSYNEQFF
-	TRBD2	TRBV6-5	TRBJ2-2	TGTGCCAGCAGTTTAGCGGGAGACACCGGGGAGCTGTTTTTT	CASSLAGDTGELFF
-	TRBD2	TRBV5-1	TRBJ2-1	TGCGCCAGCAGCAACCGACTAGCGGGAGGGGCTGAGCAGTTCTTC	CASSNRLAGGAEQFF
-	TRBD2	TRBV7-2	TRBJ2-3	TGTGCCAGCAGCTTAGTCGGGGGGGTACTTGATACGCAGTATTTT	CASSLVGGVLDTQYF
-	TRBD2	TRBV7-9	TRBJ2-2	TGTGCCAGCAGCCCACAGCGGGGCGGCACCGGGGAGCTGTTTTTT	CASSPQRGGTGELFF
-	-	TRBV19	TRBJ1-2	TGTGCCATCGAAACGGGGGGGTATGGCTACACCTTC	CAIETGGYGYTF
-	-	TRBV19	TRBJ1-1	TGTGCCAGTAGTCAGAACACTGAAGCTTTCTTT	CASSQNTEAFF
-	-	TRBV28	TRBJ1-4	TGTGCCAGCAGTGAACACCAGGAGGTTGAAAAACTGTTTTTT	CASSEHQEVEKLFF
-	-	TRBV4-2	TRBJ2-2	TGTGCCAGCAGCCGCGGGGACCTAAACACCGGGGAGCTGTTTTTT	CASSRGDLNTGELFF
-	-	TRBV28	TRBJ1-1	TGTGCCAGCAGTTCCAACCCAGGGGTGAGCACTGAAGCTTTCTTT	CASSSNPGVSTEAFF
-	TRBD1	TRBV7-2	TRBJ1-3	TGTGCCAGCAGCCTCGTCGGGACAGCCTCTGGAAACACCATATATTTT	CASSLVGTASGNTIYF
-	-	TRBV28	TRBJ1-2	TGTGCCAGCAGTTTATCTGCCGGTATTAACTATGGCTACACCTTC	CASSLSAGINYGYTF
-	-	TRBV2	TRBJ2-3	TGTGCCAGCAGTGGACAGGCGCTCGGCACAGATACGCAGTATTTT	CASSGQALGTDTQYF
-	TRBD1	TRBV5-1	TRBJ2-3	TGCGCCAGCAGCTCCGTCCCCGGGACAGGGTCAGATACGCAGTATTTT	CASSSVPGTGSDTQYF
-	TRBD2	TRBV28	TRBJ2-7	TGTGCGGTCGGGGGGGGGAAGAAATACGAGCAGTACTTC	CAVGGGKKYEQYF
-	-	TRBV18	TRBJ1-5	TGTGCCAGCTCACCCGACACAGGGAATCAGCCCCAGCATTTT	CASSPDTGNQPQHF
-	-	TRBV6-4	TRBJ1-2	TGTGCCAGCAGTGACTCGAGGGGCTACACCTTC	CASSDSRGYTF
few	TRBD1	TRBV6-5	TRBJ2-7	TGTGCCAGCAGTTACGGGCAACAGGGGGTCTACGAGCAGTACTTC	CASSYGQQGVYEQYF
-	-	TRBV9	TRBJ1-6	TGTGCCAGCAGCCCTCGACTGTTTCTTTCACCCCTCCACTTT	CASSPRLFLSPLHF
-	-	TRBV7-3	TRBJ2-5	TGTGCCAGCAGCTTAGGTAGCGGAATGGGAGAGACCCAGTACTTC	CASSLGSGMGETQYF
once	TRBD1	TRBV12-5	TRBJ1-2	TGTGCTAGTGGTTTGGCGGTTCTGGGGACAGGGGGTAATTCGGGCTATGGCTACACCTTC	CASGLAVLGTGGNSGYGYTF
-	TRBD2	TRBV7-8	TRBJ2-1	TGTGCCAGCAGTCCCGCCGGGACTAGCGTTTTAAATGAGCAGTTCTTC	CASSPAGTSVLNEQFF
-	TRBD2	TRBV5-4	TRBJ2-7	TGTGCCAGCAGCTTGGGTCGGGAGGGAGACGAGCAGTACTTC	CASSLGREGDEQYF
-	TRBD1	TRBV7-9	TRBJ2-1	TGTGCCAGCAGCCCCCCGGGACAGGGATACAATGAGCAGTTCTTC	CASSPPGQGYNEQFF